A selection of T cell receptor beta chains follows, all from one sample in a study of control samples from healthy donors and cancer patients. Only in-frame clones appear in the TCRdb table, and some are missing; sequencing was by immunoSEQ multiplex PCR. This sample has under 150,000 clones, with over 85% found just once. The sequencing sample was made of blood. The receptor source for this set is a man aged 30 to 39 in good health. The CDR3 runs from the conserved cysteine through the conserved F or W. The order of the fields is J gene, V gene, CDR3 protein.

J: TRBJ1-3
V: TRBV14
CDR3: CASSRQLRDTIYF

J: TRBJ1-1
V: TRBV3-1/TRBV3-2
CDR3: CASSQDRRTGGMNTEAFF

J: TRBJ1-1
V: TRBV5-1
CDR3: CASTLGEGTEAFF

J: TRBJ1-4
V: TRBV4-3
CDR3: CASSQGGTPEKLFF

J: TRBJ1-5
V: TRBV2
CDR3: CASSAILGGNQPQHF

J: TRBJ2-1
V: TRBV7-2
CDR3: CASSLMAGGGDEQFF

J: TRBJ1-2
V: TRBV7-2
CDR3: CASREPQGNYGYTF

J: TRBJ1-6
V: TRBV12-5
CDR3: CASGLGEGLNSPLHF

J: TRBJ2-7
V: TRBV30
CDR3: CAWSSGGFRSYEQYF

J: TRBJ1-2
V: TRBV12-3/TRBV12-4
CDR3: CASSLTGGYGYTF

J: TRBJ1-1
V: TRBV20-1
CDR3: CSASIYTEAFF

J: TRBJ1-2
V: TRBV9
CDR3: CASSVGQGGLGGYGYTF

J: TRBJ2-6
V: TRBV28
CDR3: CASSPAGTGRSGANVLTF

J: TRBJ2-1
V: TRBV4-2
CDR3: CASSSRRGFYNEQFF

J: TRBJ2-6
V: TRBV10-3
CDR3: CAISVGGSGANVLTF

J: TRBJ1-5
V: TRBV4-1
CDR3: CASSPGGAHQPQHF

J: TRBJ1-1
V: TRBV6-2/TRBV6-3
CDR3: CASSSVLNTEAFF

J: TRBJ2-2
V: TRBV4-3
CDR3: CASSQDPLGGNTGELFF

J: TRBJ1-1
V: TRBV7-9
CDR3: CASSLVQGQGSNTEAFF

J: TRBJ2-1
V: TRBV24-1
CDR3: CATSERGGEQFF

J: TRBJ1-1
V: TRBV6-4
CDR3: CASSEKGENTEAFF

J: TRBJ2-1
V: TRBV7-2
CDR3: CASSLTRDYNEQFF

J: TRBJ2-3
V: TRBV4-3
CDR3: CASSQDWGRGRTDTQYF

J: TRBJ2-7
V: TRBV2
CDR3: CASSLKGPPYEQYF

J: TRBJ2-1
V: TRBV7-8
CDR3: CASSFEHLAGADNEQFF

J: TRBJ2-1
V: TRBV2
CDR3: CASTPYPGTGTNEQFF

J: TRBJ2-5
V: TRBV7-2
CDR3: CASMGGPQETQYF

J: TRBJ1-2
V: TRBV30
CDR3: CAWSLGGNYGYTF

J: TRBJ1-4
V: TRBV4-3
CDR3: CASSQGGARLNEKLFF

J: TRBJ2-2
V: TRBV5-4
CDR3: CASSWDKRHTGELFF

J: TRBJ2-7
V: TRBV3-1/TRBV3-2
CDR3: CASSLGEDSRSYEQYF

J: TRBJ2-5
V: TRBV7-2
CDR3: CASSLGHGQETQYF

J: TRBJ2-1
V: TRBV19
CDR3: CASSIDSGGSYNEQFF

J: TRBJ1-6
V: TRBV5-6
CDR3: CASSFAYSPLHF

J: TRBJ2-2
V: TRBV7-2
CDR3: CASSLGTSGGISPGELFF

J: TRBJ1-5
V: TRBV30
CDR3: CAWSHYRDTSNQPQHF

J: TRBJ2-7
V: TRBV27
CDR3: CASRLTGGEAYEQYF

J: TRBJ2-5
V: TRBV23-1
CDR3: CASSQSALGETQYF

J: TRBJ2-7
V: TRBV27
CDR3: CASSLGAGYEQYF

J: TRBJ1-2
V: TRBV7-9
CDR3: CASSRDSGYTF

J: TRBJ2-6
V: TRBV27
CDR3: CASSLFGPRSGANVLTF

J: TRBJ1-2
V: TRBV27
CDR3: CASSLRAGVYGYTF

J: TRBJ1-3
V: TRBV7-9
CDR3: CASRSTRASAGNTIYF

J: TRBJ1-5
V: TRBV2
CDR3: CASRQGWTEPQHF

J: TRBJ2-1
V: TRBV7-8
CDR3: CASSLVAGGSYNEQFF

J: TRBJ1-2
V: TRBV7-9
CDR3: CASSQGTVIGGADGYTF

J: TRBJ1-1
V: TRBV7-9
CDR3: CASSLVMNTEAFF

J: TRBJ1-6
V: TRBV14
CDR3: CASSQVTGSPLHF

J: TRBJ1-3
V: TRBV7-2
CDR3: CASSLFVNTIYF

J: TRBJ2-3
V: TRBV11-2
CDR3: CASSGGTSGPSTDTQYF

J: TRBJ2-3
V: TRBV5-1
CDR3: CASSPRDSTTDTQYF

J: TRBJ2-7
V: TRBV7-2
CDR3: CASSLGVPYEQYF

J: TRBJ2-5
V: TRBV28
CDR3: CASSPNSRSVQETQYF

J: TRBJ2-7
V: TRBV25-1
CDR3: CASSEDVLGEQYF

J: TRBJ2-3
V: TRBV27
CDR3: CASSLSTGGDTQYF

J: TRBJ2-1
V: TRBV7-2
CDR3: CASSLAGTGDNEQFF

J: TRBJ1-1
V: TRBV29-1
CDR3: CSVENQGGMNTEAFF

J: TRBJ2-5
V: TRBV5-4
CDR3: CASSLAPSRETQYF

J: TRBJ1-1
V: TRBV6-5
CDR3: CASSYGGQGNTEAFF